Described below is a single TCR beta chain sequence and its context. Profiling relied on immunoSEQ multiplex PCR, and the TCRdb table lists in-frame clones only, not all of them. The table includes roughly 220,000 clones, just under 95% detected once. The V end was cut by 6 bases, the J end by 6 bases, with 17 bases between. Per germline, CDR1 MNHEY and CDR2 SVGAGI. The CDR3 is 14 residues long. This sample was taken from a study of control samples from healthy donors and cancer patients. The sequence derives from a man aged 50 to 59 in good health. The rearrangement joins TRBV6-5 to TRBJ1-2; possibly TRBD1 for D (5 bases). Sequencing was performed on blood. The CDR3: CASRPPGRSNGYTF. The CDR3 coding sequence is TGTGCCAGCAGACCACCGGGACGGTCTAATGGCTACACCTTC.